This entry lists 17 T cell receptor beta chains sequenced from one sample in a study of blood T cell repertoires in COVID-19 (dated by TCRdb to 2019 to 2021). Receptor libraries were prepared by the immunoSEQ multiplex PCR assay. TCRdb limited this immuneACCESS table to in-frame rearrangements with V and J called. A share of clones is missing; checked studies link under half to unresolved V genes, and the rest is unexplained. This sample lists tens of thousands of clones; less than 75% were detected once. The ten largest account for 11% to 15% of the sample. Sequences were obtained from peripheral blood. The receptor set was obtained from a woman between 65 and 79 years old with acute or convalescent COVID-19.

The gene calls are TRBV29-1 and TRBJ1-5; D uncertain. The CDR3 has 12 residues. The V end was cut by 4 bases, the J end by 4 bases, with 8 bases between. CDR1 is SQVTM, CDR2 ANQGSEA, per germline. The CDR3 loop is CSVAGRNQPQHF. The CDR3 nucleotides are TGCAGCGTTGCAGGCAGAAATCAGCCCCAGCATTTT.

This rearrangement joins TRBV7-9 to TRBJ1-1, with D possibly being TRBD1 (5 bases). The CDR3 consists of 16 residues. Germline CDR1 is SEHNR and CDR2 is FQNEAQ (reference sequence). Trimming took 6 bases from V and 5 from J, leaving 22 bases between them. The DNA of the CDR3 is TGTGCCAGCAGTTCACGCGGGGGGGTTTGGTTGACTGAAGCTTTCTTT. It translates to CASSSRGGVWLTEAFF.

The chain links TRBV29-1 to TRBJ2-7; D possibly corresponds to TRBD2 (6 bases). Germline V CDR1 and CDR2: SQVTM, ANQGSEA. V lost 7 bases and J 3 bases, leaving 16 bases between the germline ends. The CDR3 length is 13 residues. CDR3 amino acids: CSALGGGSYEQYF. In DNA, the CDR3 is TGCAGCGCCCTCGGTGGGGGGAGCTACGAGCAGTACTTC.

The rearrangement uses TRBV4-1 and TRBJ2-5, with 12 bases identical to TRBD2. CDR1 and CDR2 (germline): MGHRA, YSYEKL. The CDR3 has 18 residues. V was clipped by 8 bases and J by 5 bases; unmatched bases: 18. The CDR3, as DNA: TGCGCCAGCGCGCGTGCTCTAGCGGGGGGGCCAGGCGAGGAGACCCAGTACTTC. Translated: CASARALAGGPGEETQYF.

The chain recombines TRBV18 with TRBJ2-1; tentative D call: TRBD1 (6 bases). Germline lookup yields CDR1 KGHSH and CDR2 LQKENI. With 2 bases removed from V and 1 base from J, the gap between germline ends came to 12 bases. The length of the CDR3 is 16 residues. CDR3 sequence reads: CASSPSPRGSYNEQFF. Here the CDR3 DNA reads TGTGCCAGCTCACCAAGTCCGAGGGGGTCCTACAATGAGCAGTTCTTC.

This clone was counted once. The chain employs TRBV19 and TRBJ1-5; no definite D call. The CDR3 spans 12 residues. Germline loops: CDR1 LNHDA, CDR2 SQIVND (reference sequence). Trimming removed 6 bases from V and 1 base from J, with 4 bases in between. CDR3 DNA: TGTGCCAGTAGATTAAGCAATCAGCCCCAGCATTTT. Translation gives CASRLSNQPQHF.

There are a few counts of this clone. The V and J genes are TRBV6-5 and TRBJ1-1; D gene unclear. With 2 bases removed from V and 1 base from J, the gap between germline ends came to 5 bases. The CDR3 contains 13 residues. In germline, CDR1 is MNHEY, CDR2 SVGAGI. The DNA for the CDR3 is TGTGCCAGCAGTTACCGGAGGAACACTGAAGCTTTCTTT. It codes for CASSYRRNTEAFF.

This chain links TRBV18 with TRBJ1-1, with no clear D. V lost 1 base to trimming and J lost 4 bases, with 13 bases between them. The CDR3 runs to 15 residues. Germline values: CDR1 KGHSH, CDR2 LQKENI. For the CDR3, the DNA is TGTGCCAGCTCACCACTCGAGGGATCAAGCACTGAAGCTTTCTTT. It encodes CASSPLEGSSTEAFF.

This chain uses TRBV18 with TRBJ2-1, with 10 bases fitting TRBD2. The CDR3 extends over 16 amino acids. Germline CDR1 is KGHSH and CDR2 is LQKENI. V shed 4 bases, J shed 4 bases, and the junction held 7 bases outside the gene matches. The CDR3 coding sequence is TGTGCCAGCTCACGACCCCTAGCGGGGGAGTACAATGAGCAGTTCTTC. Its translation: CASSRPLAGEYNEQFF.

CDR3 DNA sequence: TGTGCCAGCAGCTTAAGGCAGGGCTTTAACTCTGGAAACACCATATATTTT. Translating it yields CASSLRQGFNSGNTIYF. The chain links TRBV7-8 to TRBJ1-3, with a possible D match to TRBD1 (5 bases). The V end was cut by 2 bases, the J end by 0 bases, with 14 bases between. The length of the CDR3 is 17 residues. The germline V gene encodes CDR1 SGHVS and CDR2 FQNEAQ.

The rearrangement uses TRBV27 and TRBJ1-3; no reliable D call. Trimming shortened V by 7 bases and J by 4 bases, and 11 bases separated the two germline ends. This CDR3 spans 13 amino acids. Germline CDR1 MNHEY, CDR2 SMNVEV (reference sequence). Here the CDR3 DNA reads TGTGCCAGCACCGAGCCACCGGGAAACACCATATATTTT. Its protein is CASTEPPGNTIYF.

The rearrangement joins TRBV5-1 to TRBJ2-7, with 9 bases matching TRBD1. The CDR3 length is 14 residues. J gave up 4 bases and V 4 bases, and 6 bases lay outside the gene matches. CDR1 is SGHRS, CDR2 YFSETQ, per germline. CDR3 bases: TGCGCCAGCAGCAGTACAGGGGGCAGGTACGAGCAGTACTTC. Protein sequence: CASSSTGGRYEQYF. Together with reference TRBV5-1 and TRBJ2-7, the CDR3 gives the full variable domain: KAGVTQTPRYLIKTRGQQVTLSCSPISGHRSVSWYQQTPGQGLQFLFEYFSETQRNKGNFPGRFSGRQFSNSRSEMNVSTLELGDSALYLCASSSTGGRYEQYFGPGTRLTVT.

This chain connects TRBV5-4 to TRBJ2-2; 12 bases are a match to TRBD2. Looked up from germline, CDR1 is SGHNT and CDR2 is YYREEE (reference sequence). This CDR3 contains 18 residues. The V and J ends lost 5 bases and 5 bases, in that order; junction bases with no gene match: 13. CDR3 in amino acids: CASRQGVTSGGSTGELFF. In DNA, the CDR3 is TGTGCCAGCAGGCAAGGGGTGACTAGCGGGGGATCAACCGGGGAGCTGTTTTTT.

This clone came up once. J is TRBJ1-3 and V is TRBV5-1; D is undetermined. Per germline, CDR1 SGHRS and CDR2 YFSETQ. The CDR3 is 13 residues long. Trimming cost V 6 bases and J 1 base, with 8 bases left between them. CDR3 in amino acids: CASTAQSGNTIYF. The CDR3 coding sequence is TGCGCCAGCACCGCACAGTCTGGAAACACCATATATTTT.

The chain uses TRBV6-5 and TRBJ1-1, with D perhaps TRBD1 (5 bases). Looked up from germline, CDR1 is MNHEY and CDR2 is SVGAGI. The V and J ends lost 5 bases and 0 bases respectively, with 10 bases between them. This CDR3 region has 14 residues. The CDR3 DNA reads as TGTGCCAGCAGTAGACGACAGATGAACACTGAAGCTTTCTTT. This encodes CASSRRQMNTEAFF.

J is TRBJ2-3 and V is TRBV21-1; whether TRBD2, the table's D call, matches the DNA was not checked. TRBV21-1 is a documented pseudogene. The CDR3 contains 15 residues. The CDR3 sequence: CASSPIGPAGGYKYF. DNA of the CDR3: TGTGCCAGCAGCCCCATCGGGCCAGCGGGGGGATATAAGTATTTT.

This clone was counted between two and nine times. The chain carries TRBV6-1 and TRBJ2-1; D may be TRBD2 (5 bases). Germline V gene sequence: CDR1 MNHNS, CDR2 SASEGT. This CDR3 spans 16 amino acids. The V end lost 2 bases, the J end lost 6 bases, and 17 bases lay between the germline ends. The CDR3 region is CASSEREAGRGNEQFF. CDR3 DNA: TGTGCCAGCAGTGAAAGGGAAGCAGGTCGGGGCAATGAGCAGTTCTTC.